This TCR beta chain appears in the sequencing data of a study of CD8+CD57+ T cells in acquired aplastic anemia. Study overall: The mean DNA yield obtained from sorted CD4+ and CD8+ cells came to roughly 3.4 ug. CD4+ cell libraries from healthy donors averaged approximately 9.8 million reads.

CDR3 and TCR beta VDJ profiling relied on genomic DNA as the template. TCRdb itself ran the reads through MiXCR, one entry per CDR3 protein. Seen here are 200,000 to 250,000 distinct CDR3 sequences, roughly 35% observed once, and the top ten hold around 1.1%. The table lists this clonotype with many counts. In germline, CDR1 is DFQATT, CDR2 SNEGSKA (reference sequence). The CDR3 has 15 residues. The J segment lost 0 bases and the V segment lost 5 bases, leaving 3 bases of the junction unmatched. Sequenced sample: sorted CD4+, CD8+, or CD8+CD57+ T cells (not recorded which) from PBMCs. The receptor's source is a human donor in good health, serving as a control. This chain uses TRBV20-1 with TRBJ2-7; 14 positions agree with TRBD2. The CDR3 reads CSARTSGGTSYEQYF. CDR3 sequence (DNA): TGCAGTGCTCGGACTAGCGGGGGGACCTCCTACGAGCAGTACTTC.